This T cell receptor (beta chain) comes out of a study of blood T cell repertoires in COVID-19. The repertoire was sequenced with immunoSEQ multiplex PCR; TCRdb's copy has only in-frame clones and lacks some. The sample lists some 270,000 clones, approximately 84% seen once, with 15% to 18% in the top ten. With 2 bases clipped from V and 4 bases from J, the junction kept 8 bases outside the gene matches. CDR3 length: 17 amino acids. Germline CDR1 SGHTA, CDR2 FQGTGA. V and J are TRBV7-3 and TRBJ2-2, with 9 bases matching TRBD1. The sample consisted of peripheral blood. This TCR came from a person aged 65-85 years with COVID-19, enrolled during active disease. The CDR3 nucleotides are TGTGCCAGCAGCTTATCCCGAGGACAGGGGCGCACCGGGGAGCTGTTTTTT. This gives the protein CASSLSRGQGRTGELFF.